What follows are 4 T cell receptor beta chains derived from one specimen sequenced in a study of regulatory T cells in long-lasting Graves disease. Arm-PCR of CDR3 regions and iRepertoire HTBI primers were used to build TCR beta libraries. TCRdb re-called the multiplex PCR reads with MiXCR, one entry per CDR3 protein. The top ten hold less than 35% of the sample, which has under 400,000 distinct CDR3 sequences, approximately 16% seen once. Time point given: newly diagnosed GD, antithyroid drugs for less than 3 months. With RNA extracted from PBMCs as input, the TCR library was made. Another study also made use of these data, one on T cells in Graves' hyperthyroidism and ophthalmopathy.

The sample here was peripheral blood mononuclear cells (PBMCs), taken at new diagnosis, from a patient treated with antithyroid drugs. Receptors were obtained from a man between 35 and 55 years old with Graves disease.

This clonotype was picked up a small number of times. This chain links TRBV10-3 with TRBJ1-5, with 11 bases aligning to TRBD1. Germline loops: CDR1 ENHRY, CDR2 SYGVKD. This CDR3 contains 16 residues. J was trimmed by 6 bases and V by 3 bases; bases with no gene match: 7. CDR3 DNA: TGTGCCATCAGTGATAAGGACAGGGGGCTTTTTCAGCCCCAGCATTTT. Encoded protein: CAISDKDRGLFQPQHF.

This clonotype appeared many times. V gene TRBV20-1 combines with J gene TRBJ2-1, with 9 bases fitting TRBD1. Germline V lookup: CDR1 DFQATT, CDR2 SNEGSKA (reference sequence). The CDR3 length is 15 residues. With 6 bases clipped from V and 2 bases from J, the junction kept 8 bases outside the gene matches. CDR3: CSALNRDRAYNEQFF. The CDR3, as DNA: TGCAGTGCCTTAAACCGGGACAGGGCCTACAATGAGCAGTTCTTC.

The chain employs TRBV15 and TRBJ2-7; perhaps D is TRBD1 or TRBD2 (5 bases each). V dropped 3 bases and J dropped 2 bases, with 11 bases sitting between them. The CDR3 sequence is 14 residues long. Germline-derived CDR1 and CDR2 are LNHNV and YYDKDF (reference sequence). DNA of the CDR3: TGTGCCACCAGCAGCCGGGGCCCAACCTACGAGCAGTACTTC. This sequence encodes CATSSRGPTYEQYF.

This chain links TRBV5-4 with TRBJ1-6, with unresolved D. Germline V gives CDR1 SGHNT, CDR2 YYREEE (reference sequence). V lost 2 bases to trimming and J lost 5 bases, with 8 bases between them. The CDR3 has 14 residues. DNA of the CDR3: TGTGCCAGCAGCTTACGGCAGAATAATTCACCCCTCCACTTT. This codes for CASSLRQNNSPLHF.